This T cell receptor beta chain came from a study of T cell responses to AZD1222 COVID-19 vaccine. Study-wide results and limits: Every sample of the repertoires postdated the peak T cell response. Baseline testing showed seropositivity in only five or six AZD1222 recipients. Donors were mostly white British, more females; clonal diversity possibly underestimated.

With regard to this clone: The antigen is unknown.

Trimming removed 5 bases at V and 5 bases at J, with 18 bases between. The germline V gene encodes CDR1 MRHNA and CDR2 SNTAGT. This CDR3 is built from 15 residues. Only in-frame clones appear in the TCRdb table, and some are missing; sequencing was by immunoSEQ multiplex PCR. The sample has 95,000 to 150,000 clones, around 89% seen once. The sequences come from peripheral blood, collected on day 0 of AZD1222 vaccination. The V and J genes are TRBV6-4 and TRBJ1-1, with D perhaps matching TRBD1 (6 bases). This sequence was found in an adult in good health. The CDR3 nucleotides are TGTGCCAGCAGTCTGGCGGGAGGGGGGGGGACTGAAGCTTTCTTT. Translation: CASSLAGGGGTEAFF.